This TCR beta chain was captured in a study of control samples from healthy donors and cancer patients. The assay was immunoSEQ multiplex PCR, and TCRdb's table has in-frame clones only and misses some. This table holds 200,000 to 250,000 clones, just under 95% found once. Germline loops: CDR1 SGHAT, CDR2 FQNNGV. Losses at the gene ends were 4 bases for V and 10 bases for J; bases not matched to a gene: 3. The CDR3 consists of 12 residues. Material: blood. The chain recombines TRBV11-2 with TRBJ2-1; 8 bases match TRBD1. The clonotype originates from a man in his fifties in good health. The CDR3 loop is CASSWDRSEQFF. The CDR3 region has the DNA TGTGCCAGCAGCTGGGACAGGTCCGAGCAGTTCTTC.